The 5 T cell receptor beta chains below come from one sample, sequenced in a study of blood T cells in healthy people across ages. Primers used in a second PCR of about 7 to 12 cycles were a sample-barcoded 5' primer and a J-beta primer mix. TCRdb recomputed calls from the 5' RACE reads with MiXCR, one row per CDR3 protein. Of about 1,600,000 distinct CDR3 sequences listed, roughly 45% are singletons. Sample: blood. Receptors were obtained from a woman aged 18-29 years in good health.

This clonotype was picked up a small number of times. The genes are TRBV5-1 and TRBJ2-7; D is perhaps TRBD1 or TRBD2 (5 bases each). The V and J ends lost 7 bases and 3 bases respectively, with 14 bases between them. Per germline, CDR1 SGHRS and CDR2 YFSETQ. CDR3 length equals 13 residues. The CDR3 DNA reads as TGCGCCAGCCATGAGACGAGGGGCTACGAGCAGTACTTC. It translates to CASHETRGYEQYF.

The rearrangement uses TRBV27 and TRBJ1-1, with TRBD1 matching 9 bases. The CDR3 is made up of 14 amino acids. From germline, CDR1 is MNHEY and CDR2 SMNVEV (reference sequence). After removal of 3 bases from V and 4 bases from J, the junction contained 3 bases not matched to a gene. The CDR3 sequence: CASSLDRGTTEAFF. The CDR3 DNA reads as TGTGCCAGCAGTTTGGACAGGGGTACCACTGAAGCTTTCTTT.

Worth noting for this clonotype: At one of its ends the junction is not consistent with the germline gene, which may arise from a read error. V gene TRBV9 combines with J gene TRBJ1-2, with a possible D match to TRBD1 (5 bases). In germline, CDR1 is SGDLS, CDR2 YYNGEE. This CDR3 is 14 amino acids long. CDR3 coding DNA: TGTGCCAGCAGCGCAACAGGCCGTAACTATGGCTGCACCTTC. It codes for CASSATGRNYGCTF.

This clonotype was seen a handful of times. The chain joins TRBV10-3 to TRBJ2-3; 13 nucleotides align to TRBD2. The V gene end was trimmed by 7 bases and the J gene end by 3 bases; junction bases not matched to a gene: 4. The CDR3 runs 15 residues. Per germline, CDR1 ENHRY and CDR2 SYGVKD. The CDR3 DNA follows: TGTGCCATCAAACCGGGACTAGCGGGGACAGATACGCAGTATTTT. It translates to CAIKPGLAGTDTQYF.

This rearrangement joins TRBV6-5 to TRBJ1-6; a weak D match, TRBD1 (5 bases). Trimming took 2 bases from V and 10 from J, leaving 6 bases between them. Germline V gene data show CDR1 as MNHEY and CDR2 as SVGAGI. The CDR3 covers 12 residues. This CDR3 reads CASSYGDSPLHF. CDR3 DNA: TGTGCCAGCAGTTACGGGGACTCACCCCTCCACTTT.